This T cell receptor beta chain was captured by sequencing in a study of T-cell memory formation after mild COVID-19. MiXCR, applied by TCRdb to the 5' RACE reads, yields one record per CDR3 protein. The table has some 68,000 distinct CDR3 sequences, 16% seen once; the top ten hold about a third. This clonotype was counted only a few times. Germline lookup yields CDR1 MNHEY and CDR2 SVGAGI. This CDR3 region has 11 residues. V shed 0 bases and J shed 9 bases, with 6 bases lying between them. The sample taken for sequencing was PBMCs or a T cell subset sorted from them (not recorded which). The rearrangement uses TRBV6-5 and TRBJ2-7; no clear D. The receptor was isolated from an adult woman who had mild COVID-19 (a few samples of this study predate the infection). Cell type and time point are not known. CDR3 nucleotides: TGTGCCAGCAGTTACTCGGGCGTGCAGTACTTC. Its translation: CASSYSGVQYF.